What follows is one TCR beta chain and its context. TCRdb's table, derived via immunoSEQ multiplex PCR, lists solely in-frame clones and lacks some. Of some 63,000 clones in the sample, just under 90% are singletons; the top ten hold about 5%. This specimen belongs to a study of technical replicates of blood from several donors. The germline CDR1 and CDR2 sequences are ENHRY and SYGVKD. V lost 6 bases, J lost 2 bases, and 10 bases lay in between. This CDR3 is built from 14 residues. The TCR comes from a human donor in good health. Some clones in this sample may be carry-over from other donors' samples. Sequencing was done on a sample of PBMCs. This sequence joins TRBV10-3 and TRBJ2-2; tentatively, D is TRBD2 (7 bases). The CDR3 reads CAIRGGANTGELFF. In DNA, the CDR3 is TGTGCCATCAGGGGGGGGGCTAACACCGGGGAGCTGTTTTTT.